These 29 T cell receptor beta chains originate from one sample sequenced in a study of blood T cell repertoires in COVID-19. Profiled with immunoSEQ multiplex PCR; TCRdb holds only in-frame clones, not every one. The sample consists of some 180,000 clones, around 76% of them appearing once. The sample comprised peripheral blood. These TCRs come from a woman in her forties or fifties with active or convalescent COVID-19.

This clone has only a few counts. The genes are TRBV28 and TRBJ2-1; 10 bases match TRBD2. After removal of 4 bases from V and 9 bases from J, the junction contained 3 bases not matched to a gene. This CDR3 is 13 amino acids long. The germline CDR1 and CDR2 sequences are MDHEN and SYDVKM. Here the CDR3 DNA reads TGTGCCAGCAGTTCTCGACTAGCGGGTGAGCAGTTCTTC. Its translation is CASSSRLAGEQFF.

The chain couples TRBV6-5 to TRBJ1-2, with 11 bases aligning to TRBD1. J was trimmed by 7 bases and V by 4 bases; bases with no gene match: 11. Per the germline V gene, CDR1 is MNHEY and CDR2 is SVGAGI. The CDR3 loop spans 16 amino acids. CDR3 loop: CASSSSLGQGALGYTF. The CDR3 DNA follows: TGTGCCAGCAGTTCCTCCCTTGGACAGGGGGCGCTTGGCTACACCTTC.

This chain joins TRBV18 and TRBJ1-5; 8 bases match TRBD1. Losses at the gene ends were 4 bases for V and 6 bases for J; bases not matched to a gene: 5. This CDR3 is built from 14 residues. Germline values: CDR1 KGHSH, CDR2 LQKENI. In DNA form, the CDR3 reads TGTGCCAGCTCACATCAGGGGGCTTCTCAGCCCCAGCATTTT. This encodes CASSHQGASQPQHF.

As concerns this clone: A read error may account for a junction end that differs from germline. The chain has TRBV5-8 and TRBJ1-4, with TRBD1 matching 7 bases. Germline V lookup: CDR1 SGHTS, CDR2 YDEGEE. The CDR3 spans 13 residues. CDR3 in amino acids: CASRTGTSEKLFF. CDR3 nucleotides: TGTGCCAGCAGGACAGGGACTAGTGAAAAACTGTTTTTT. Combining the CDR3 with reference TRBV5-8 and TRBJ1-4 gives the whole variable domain EAGVTQSPTHLIKTRGQQATLRCSPISGHTSVYWYQQALGLGLQFLLWYDEGEERNRGNFPPRFSGRQFPNYSSELNVNALELEDSALYLCASRTGTSEKLFFGSGTQLSVL.

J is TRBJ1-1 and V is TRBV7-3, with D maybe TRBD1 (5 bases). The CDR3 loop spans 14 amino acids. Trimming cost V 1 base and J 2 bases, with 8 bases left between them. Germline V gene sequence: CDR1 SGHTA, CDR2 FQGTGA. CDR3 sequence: CASSLIGGNTEAFF. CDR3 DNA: TGTGCCAGCAGCTTAATCGGGGGTAACACTGAAGCTTTCTTT.

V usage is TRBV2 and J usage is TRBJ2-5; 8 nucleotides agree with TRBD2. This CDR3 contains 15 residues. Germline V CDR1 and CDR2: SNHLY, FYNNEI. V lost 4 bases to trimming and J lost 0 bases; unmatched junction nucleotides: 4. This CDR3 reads CASSVSSGYQETQYF. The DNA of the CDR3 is TGTGCCAGCAGTGTCTCTAGCGGGTACCAAGAGACCCAGTACTTC.

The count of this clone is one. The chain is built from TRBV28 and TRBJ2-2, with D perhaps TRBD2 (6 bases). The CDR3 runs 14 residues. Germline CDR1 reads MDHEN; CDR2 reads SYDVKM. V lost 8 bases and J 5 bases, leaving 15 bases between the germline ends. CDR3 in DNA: TGTGCCAGCTTCCCCGGAGGGGTTACCGGGGAGCTGTTTTTT. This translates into CASFPGGVTGELFF. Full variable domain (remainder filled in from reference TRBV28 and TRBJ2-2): DVKVTQSSRYLVKRTGEKVFLECVQDMDHENMFWYRQDPGLGLRLIYFSYDVKMKEKGDIPEGYSVSREKKERFSLILESASTNQTSMYLCASFPGGVTGELFFGEGSRLTVL.

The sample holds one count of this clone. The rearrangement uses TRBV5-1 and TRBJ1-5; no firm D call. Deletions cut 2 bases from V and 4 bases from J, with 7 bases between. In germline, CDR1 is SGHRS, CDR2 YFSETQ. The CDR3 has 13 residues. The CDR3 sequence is CASSFDGNQPQHF. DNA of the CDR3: TGCGCCAGCAGCTTCGACGGGAATCAGCCCCAGCATTTT.

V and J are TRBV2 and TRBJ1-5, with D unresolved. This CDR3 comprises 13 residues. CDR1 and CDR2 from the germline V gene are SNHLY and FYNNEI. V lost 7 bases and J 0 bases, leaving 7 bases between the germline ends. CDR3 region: CASIQNSNQPQHF. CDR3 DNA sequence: TGTGCCAGCATACAGAATAGCAATCAGCCCCAGCATTTT.

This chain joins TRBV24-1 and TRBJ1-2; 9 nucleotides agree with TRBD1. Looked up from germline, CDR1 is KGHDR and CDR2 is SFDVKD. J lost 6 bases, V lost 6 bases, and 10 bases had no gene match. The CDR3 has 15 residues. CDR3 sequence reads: CATSNGTGRTDGYTF. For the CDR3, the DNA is TGTGCCACCAGTAACGGGACAGGGCGCACCGATGGCTACACCTTC.

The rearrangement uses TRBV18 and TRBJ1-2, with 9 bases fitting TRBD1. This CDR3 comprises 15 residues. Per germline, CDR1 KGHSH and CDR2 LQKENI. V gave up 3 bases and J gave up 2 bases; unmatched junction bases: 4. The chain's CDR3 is CASSPNRGRNYGYTF. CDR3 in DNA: TGTGCCAGCTCACCGAACAGGGGGCGGAACTATGGCTACACCTTC.

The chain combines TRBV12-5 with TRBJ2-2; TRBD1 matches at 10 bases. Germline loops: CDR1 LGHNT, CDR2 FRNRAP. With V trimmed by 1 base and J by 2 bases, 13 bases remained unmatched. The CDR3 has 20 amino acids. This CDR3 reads CASGLGNDRGRVGNTGELFF. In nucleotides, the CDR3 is TGTGCTAGTGGTTTGGGGAACGACAGGGGGCGGGTTGGAAACACCGGGGAGCTGTTTTTT.

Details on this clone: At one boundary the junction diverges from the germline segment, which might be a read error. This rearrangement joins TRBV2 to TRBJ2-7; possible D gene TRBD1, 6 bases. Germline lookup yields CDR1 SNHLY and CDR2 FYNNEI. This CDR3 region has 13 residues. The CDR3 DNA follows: TGTGCCAGCAGGGTAAATACAGGGACGGAGCATTACTTC. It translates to CASRVNTGTEHYF.

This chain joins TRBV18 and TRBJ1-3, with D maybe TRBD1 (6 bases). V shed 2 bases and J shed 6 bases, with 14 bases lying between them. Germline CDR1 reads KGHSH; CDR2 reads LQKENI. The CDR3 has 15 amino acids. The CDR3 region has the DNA TGTGCCAGCTCACCAGGGCCAGGGGAGAAAAACACCATATATTTT. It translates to CASSPGPGEKNTIYF.

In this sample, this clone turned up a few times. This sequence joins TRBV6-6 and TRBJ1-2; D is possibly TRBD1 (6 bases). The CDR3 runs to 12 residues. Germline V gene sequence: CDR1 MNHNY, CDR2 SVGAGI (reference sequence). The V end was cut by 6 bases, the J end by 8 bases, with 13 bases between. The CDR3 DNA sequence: TGTGCCAGCAGCCCTACCCAGGGGGGCTACACCTTC. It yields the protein CASSPTQGGYTF.

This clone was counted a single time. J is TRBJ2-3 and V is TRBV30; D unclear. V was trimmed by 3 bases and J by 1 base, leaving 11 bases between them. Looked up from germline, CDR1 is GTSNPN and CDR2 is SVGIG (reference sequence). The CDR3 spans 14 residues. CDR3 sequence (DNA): TGTGCCTGGAGCTATCTAGTTGGCACAGATACGCAGTATTTT. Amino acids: CAWSYLVGTDTQYF.

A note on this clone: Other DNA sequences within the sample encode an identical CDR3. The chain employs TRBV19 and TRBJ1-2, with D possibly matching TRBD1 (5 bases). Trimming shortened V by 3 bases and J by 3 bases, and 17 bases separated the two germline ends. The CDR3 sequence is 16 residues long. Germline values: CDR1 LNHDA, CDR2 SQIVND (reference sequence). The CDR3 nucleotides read TGTGCCAGTAGTATTCTTGGAAGGGGCGGGGACTATGGCTACACCTTC. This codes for CASSILGRGGDYGYTF.

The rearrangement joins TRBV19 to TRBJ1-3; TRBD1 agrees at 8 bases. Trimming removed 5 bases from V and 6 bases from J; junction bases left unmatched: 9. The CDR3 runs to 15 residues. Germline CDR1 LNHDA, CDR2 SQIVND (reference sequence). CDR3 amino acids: CASSAIQDRENTIYF. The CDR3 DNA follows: TGTGCCAGTAGTGCAATCCAGGACAGGGAAAACACCATATATTTT.

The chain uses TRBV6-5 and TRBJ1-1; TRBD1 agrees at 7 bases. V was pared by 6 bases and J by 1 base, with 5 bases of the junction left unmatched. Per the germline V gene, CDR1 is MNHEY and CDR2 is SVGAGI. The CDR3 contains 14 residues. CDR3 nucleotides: TGTGCCAGCAGCCCCCGGACAGGGAACACTGAAGCTTTCTTT. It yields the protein CASSPRTGNTEAFF.

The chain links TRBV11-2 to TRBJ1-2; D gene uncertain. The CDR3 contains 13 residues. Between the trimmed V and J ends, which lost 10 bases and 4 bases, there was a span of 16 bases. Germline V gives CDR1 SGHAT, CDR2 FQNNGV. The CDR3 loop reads CATSTGMGYGYTF. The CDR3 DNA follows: TGTGCCACCTCGACCGGGATGGGCTATGGCTACACCTTC. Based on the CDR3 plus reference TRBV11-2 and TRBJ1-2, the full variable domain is EAGVAQSPRYKIIEKRQSVAFWCNPISGHATLYWYQQILGQGPKLLIQFQNNGVVDDSQLPKDRFSAERLKGVDSTLKIQPAKLEDSAVYLCATSTGMGYGYTFGSGTRLTVV.

CDR3 in DNA: TGTGCCAGCAGCTACCCGGACAGGGGAACCCAAGAGACCCAGTACTTC. Translated: CASSYPDRGTQETQYF. The V call is TRBV7-2, the J call TRBJ2-5, with 9 bases aligning to TRBD1. Unmatched junction bases numbered 7, after V lost 4 bases and J lost 1 base. Germline V gene lookup returns CDR1 SGHTA and CDR2 FQGNSA. This CDR3 has 16 residues.

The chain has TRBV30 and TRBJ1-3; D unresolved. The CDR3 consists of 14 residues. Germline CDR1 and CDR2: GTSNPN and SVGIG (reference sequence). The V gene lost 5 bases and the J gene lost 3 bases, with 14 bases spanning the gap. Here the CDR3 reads CAWLEQLIGNTIYF. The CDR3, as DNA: TGTGCCTGGCTGGAGCAGTTAATTGGAAACACCATATATTTT.

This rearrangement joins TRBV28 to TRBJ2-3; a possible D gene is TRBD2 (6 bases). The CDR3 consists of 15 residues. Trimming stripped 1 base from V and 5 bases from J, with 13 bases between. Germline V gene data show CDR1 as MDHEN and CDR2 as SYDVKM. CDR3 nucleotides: TGTGCCAGCAGTTTATTTCCGGGGAGGAGAGATACGCAGTATTTT. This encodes CASSLFPGRRDTQYF.

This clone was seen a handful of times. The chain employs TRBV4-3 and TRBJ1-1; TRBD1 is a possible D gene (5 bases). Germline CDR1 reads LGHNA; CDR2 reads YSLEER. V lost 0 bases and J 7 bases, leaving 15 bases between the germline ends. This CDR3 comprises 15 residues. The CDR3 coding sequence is TGCGCCAGCAGCCAAGATCGGGCGGGGCGGGATGAAGCTTTCTTT. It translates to CASSQDRAGRDEAFF.

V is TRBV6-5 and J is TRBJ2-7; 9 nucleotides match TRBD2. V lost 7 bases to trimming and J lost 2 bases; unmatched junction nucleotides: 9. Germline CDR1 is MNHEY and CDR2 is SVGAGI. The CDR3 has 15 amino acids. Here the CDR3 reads CASTPGSGGTYEQYF. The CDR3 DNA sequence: TGTGCCAGCACCCCCGGGAGCGGGGGGACCTACGAGCAGTACTTC.

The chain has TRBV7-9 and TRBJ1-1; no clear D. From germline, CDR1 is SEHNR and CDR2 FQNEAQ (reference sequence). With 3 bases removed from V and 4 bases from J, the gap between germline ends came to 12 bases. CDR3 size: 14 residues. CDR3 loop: CASSLNTEGTEAFF. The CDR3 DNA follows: TGTGCCAGCAGCTTGAATACCGAGGGCACTGAAGCTTTCTTT.

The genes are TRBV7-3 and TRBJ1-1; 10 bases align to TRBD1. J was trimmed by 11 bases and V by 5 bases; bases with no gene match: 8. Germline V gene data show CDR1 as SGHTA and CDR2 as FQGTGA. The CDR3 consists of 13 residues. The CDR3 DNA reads TGTGCCAGCAGCCTCGGGACAGGGGACGGCGCTTTCTTT. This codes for CASSLGTGDGAFF.

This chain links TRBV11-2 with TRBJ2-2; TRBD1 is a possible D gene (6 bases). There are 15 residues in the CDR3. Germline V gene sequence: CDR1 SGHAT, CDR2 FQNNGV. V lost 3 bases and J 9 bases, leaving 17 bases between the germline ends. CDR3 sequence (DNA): TGTGCCAGCAGCTTTGTCAGGGGAAGCGTCAGGGAGCTGTTTTTT. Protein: CASSFVRGSVRELFF.

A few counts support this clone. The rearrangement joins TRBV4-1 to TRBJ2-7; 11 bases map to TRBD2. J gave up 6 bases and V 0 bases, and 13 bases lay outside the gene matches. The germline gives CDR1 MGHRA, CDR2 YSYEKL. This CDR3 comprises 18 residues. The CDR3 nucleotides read TGCGCCAGCAGCCAAGAGGTAGCGGGAGGGCCCCTAGCAGGCGAGCAGTACTTC. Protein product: CASSQEVAGGPLAGEQYF.